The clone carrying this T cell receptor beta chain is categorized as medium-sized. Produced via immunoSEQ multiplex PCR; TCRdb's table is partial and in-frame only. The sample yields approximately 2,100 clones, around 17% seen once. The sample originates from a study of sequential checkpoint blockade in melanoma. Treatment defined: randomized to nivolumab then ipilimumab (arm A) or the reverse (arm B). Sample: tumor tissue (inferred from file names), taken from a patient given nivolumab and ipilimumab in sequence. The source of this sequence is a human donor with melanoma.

The CDR3 DNA reads TGTGCCAGCATATGGGAACGGCCCCATAATTCACCCCTCCACTTT. Translated: CASIWERPHNSPLHF. The gene calls are TRBV6-8 and TRBJ1-6; D is ambiguous. Trimming removed 7 bases at V and 5 bases at J, with 15 bases between. Germline values: CDR1 MNHGY, CDR2 SAAAGT. The CDR3 extends over 15 amino acids.